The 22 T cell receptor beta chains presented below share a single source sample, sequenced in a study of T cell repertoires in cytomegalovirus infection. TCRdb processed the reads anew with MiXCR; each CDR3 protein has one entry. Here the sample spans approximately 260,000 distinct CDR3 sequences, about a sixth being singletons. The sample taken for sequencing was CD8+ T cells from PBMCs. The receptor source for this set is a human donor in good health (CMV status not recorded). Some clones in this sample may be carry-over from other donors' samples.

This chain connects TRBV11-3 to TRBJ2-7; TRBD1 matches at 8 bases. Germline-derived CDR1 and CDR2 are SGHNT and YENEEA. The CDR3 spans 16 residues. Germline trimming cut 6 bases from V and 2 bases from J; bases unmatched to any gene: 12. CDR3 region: CASRPGTGSLPYEQYF. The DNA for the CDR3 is TGTGCCAGCAGACCGGGGACAGGATCCCTTCCCTACGAGCAGTACTTC.

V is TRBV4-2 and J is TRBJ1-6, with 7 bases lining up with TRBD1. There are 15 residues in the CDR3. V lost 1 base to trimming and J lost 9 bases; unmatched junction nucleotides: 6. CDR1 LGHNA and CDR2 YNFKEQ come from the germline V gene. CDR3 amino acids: CASSQGRQGTSPLHF. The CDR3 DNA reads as TGTGCCAGCAGCCAAGGAAGACAGGGAACTTCACCCCTCCACTTT.

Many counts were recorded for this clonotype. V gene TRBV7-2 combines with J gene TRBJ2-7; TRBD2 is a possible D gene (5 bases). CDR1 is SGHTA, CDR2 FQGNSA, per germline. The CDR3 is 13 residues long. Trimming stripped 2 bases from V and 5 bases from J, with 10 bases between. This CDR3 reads CASSLFSRDEQYF. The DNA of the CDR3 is TGTGCCAGCAGCTTATTCTCGAGGGACGAGCAGTACTTC.

The CDR3 here is CASSLSGVWGKGYTF. CDR3 sequence (DNA): TGTGCCAGCAGTTTATCAGGGGTCTGGGGGAAGGGCTACACCTTC. The chain is built from TRBV12-3 or TRBV12-4 and TRBJ1-2; possible D gene TRBD1, 6 bases. V was pared by 2 bases and J by 8 bases, with 18 bases between. CDR3 length: 15 residues.

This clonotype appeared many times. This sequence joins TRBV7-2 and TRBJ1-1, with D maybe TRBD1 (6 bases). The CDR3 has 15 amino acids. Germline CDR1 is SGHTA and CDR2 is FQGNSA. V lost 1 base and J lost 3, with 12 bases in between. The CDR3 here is CASSLGGLGDTEAFF. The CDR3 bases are TGTGCCAGCAGCTTAGGGGGGCTCGGGGACACTGAAGCTTTCTTT.

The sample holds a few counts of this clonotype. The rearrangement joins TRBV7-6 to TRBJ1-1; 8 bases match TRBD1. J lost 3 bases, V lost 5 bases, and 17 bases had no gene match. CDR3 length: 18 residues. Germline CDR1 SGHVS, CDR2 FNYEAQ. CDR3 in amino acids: CASSGYGQGPLRDTEAFF. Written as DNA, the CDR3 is TGTGCCAGCAGCGGATATGGACAGGGACCTCTAAGAGACACTGAAGCTTTCTTT. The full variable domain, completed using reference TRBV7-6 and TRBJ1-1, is GAGVSQSPRYKVTKRGQDVALRCDPISGHVSLYWYRQALGQGPEFLTYFNYEAQQDKSGLPNDRFSAERPEGSISTLTIQRTEQRDSAMYRCASSGYGQGPLRDTEAFFGQGTRLTVV.

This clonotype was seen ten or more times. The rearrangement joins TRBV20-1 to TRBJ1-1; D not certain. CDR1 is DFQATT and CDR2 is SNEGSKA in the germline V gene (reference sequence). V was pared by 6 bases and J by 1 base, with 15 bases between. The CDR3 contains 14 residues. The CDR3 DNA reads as TGCAGTGCCAGCCCCCAGGTAGAGAACACTGAAGCTTTCTTT. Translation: CSASPQVENTEAFF.

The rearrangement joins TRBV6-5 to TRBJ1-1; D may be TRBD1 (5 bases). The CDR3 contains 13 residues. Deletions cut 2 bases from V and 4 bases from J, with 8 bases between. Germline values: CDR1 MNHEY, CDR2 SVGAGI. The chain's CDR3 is CASSYGGSTEAFF. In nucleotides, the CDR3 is TGTGCCAGCAGTTACGGGGGTAGCACTGAAGCTTTCTTT.

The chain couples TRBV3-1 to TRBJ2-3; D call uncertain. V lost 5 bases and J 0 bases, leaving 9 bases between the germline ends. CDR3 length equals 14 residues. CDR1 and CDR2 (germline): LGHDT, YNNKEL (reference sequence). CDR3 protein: CASSDKYSTDTQYF. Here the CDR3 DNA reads TGTGCCAGCAGCGATAAATATAGCACAGATACGCAGTATTTT.

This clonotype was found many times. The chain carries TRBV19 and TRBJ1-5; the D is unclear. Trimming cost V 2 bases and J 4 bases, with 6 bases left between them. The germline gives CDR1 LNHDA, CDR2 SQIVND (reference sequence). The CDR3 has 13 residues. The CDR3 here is CASSIYQNQPQHF. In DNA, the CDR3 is TGTGCCAGTAGTATATACCAAAATCAGCCCCAGCATTTT. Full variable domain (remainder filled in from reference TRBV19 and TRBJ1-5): DGGITQSPKYLFRKEGQNVTLSCEQNLNHDAMYWYRQDPGQGLRLIYYSQIVNDFQKGDIAEGYSVSREKKESFPLTVTSAQKNPTAFYLCASSIYQNQPQHFGDGTRLSIL.

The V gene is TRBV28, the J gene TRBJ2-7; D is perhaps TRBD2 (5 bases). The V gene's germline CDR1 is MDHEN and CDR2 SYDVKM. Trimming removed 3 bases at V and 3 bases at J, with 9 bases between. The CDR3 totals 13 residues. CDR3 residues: CASSLPGNYEQYF. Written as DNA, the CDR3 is TGTGCCAGCAGTTTGCCGGGAAACTACGAGCAGTACTTC.

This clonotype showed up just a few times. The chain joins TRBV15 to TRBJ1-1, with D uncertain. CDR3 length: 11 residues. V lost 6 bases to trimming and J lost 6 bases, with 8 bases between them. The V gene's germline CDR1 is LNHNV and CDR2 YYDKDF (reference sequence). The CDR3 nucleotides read TGTGCCACCAGTCGAGTCTCTGAAGCTTTCTTT. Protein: CATSRVSEAFF.

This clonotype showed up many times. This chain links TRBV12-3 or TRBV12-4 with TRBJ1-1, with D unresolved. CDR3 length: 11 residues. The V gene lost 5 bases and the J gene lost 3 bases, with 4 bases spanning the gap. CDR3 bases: TGTGCCAGCAGTCCGGACACTGAAGCTTTCTTT. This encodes CASSPDTEAFF.

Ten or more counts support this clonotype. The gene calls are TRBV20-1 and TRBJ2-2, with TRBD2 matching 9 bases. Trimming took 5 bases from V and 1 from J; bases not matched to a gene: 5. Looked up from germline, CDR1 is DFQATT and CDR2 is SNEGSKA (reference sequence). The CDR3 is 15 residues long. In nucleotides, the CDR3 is TGCAGTGCTGACTTACTAGCGGGGAACACCGGGGAGCTGTTTTTT. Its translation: CSADLLAGNTGELFF.

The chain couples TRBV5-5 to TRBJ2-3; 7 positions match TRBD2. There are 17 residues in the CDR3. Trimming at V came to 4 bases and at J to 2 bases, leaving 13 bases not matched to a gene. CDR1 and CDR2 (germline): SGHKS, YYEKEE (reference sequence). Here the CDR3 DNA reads TGTGCCAGCAGCCCACTGGTTGCGGGGGTATTCACAGATACGCAGTATTTT. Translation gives CASSPLVAGVFTDTQYF. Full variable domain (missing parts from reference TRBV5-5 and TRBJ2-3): DAGVTQSPTHLIKTRGQQVTLRCSPISGHKSVSWYQQVLGQGPQFIFQYYEKEERGRGNFPDRFSARQFPNYSSELNVNALLLGDSALYLCASSPLVAGVFTDTQYFGPGTRLTVL.

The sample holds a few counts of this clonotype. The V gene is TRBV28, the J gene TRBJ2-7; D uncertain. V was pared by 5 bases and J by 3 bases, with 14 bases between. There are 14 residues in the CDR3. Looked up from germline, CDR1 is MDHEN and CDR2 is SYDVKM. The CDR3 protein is CASSVVPAVYEQYF. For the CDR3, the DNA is TGTGCCAGCAGTGTGGTCCCGGCAGTCTACGAGCAGTACTTC.

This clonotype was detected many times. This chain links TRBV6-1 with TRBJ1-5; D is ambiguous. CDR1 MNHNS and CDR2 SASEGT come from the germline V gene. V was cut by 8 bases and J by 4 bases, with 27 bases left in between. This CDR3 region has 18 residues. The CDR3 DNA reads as TGTGCCAGCCGTAACAGCCCCTACGCAAGCAGCCCTAATCAGCCCCAGCATTTT. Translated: CASRNSPYASSPNQPQHF.

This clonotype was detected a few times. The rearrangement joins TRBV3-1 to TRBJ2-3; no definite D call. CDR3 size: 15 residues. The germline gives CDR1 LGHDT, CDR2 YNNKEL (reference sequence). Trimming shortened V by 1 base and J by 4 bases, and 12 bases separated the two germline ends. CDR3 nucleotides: TGTGCCAGCAGCCAAGGGGTCAAATTCCCAGATACGCAGTATTTT. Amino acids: CASSQGVKFPDTQYF.

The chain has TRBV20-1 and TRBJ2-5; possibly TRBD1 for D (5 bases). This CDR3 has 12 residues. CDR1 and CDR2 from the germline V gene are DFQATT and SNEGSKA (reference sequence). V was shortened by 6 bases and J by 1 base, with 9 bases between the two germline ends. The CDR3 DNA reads TGCAGTGCGGGCAGGGCCCAAGAGACCCAGTACTTC. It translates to CSAGRAQETQYF.

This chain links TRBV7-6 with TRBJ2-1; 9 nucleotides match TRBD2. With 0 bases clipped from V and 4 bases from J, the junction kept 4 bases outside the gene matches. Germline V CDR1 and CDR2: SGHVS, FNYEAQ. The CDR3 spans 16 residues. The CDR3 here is CASSLAGRGGYNEQFF. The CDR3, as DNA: TGTGCCAGCAGCTTAGCGGGGCGGGGGGGATACAATGAGCAGTTCTTC.

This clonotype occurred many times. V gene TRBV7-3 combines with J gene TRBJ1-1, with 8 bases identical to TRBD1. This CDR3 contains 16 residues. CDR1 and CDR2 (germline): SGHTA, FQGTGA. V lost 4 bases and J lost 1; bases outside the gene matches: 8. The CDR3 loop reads CASSSWTGFGNTEAFF. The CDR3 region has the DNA TGTGCCAGCAGCTCGTGGACAGGGTTTGGGAACACTGAAGCTTTCTTT.

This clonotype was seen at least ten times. The CDR3 coding sequence is TGTGCCAGCAGTTCCATCCGGGACAGGGACACTGAAGCTTTCTTT. It yields the protein CASSSIRDRDTEAFF. The chain is built from TRBV6-5 and TRBJ1-1; 9 bases match TRBD1. The CDR3 sequence is 15 residues long. J lost 3 bases, V lost 4 bases, and 6 bases had no gene match. Germline V gene data show CDR1 as MNHEY and CDR2 as SVGAGI.